The 6 T cell receptor beta chains below all came from one sample that was sequenced in a study of cytomegalovirus exposure and HLA in healthy donors. The study ran its PCR with 60 Vbeta and 13 Jbeta primers. Some clones are missing from TCRdb's copy, which holds only in-frame ones; the method was immunoSEQ multiplex PCR. The data contain 90,000 to 130,000 clones, more than 65% of them seen just once; the ten biggest clones take up about 6.8%. Sequencing used PBMCs. These receptors all stem from a man between 25 and 39 years old in good health and CMV-seropositive.

The J gene is TRBJ2-2, the V gene TRBV7-8; no firm D call. This CDR3 region has 12 residues. Germline values: CDR1 SGHVS, CDR2 FQNEAQ. Trimming took off 5 bases at V and 6 bases at J, with 7 bases between the two ends. For the CDR3, the DNA is TGTGCCAGCAGCGGAGATCCCGGGGAGCTGTTTTTT. Translation gives CASSGDPGELFF.

As for this clone: An end of the junction differs from the germline gene, which may be a read error. This chain joins TRBV7-9 and TRBJ2-5, with a tentative D call TRBD2 (7 bases). Germline V gene sequence: CDR1 SEHNR, CDR2 FQNEAQ (reference sequence). The CDR3 is made up of 16 amino acids. CDR3 DNA: TGTTCCAGCAGAGGAGATCGGGGGGCGGGAGAAGAGACCCAGTACTTC. Encoded protein: CSSRGDRGAGEETQYF.

This clone was seen more than once but under ten times. The rearrangement links TRBV7-2 to TRBJ2-7; 8 nucleotides agree with TRBD1. The junction had 5 bases not matched to a gene; V was cut back by 1 base and J by 3 bases. The CDR3 consists of 15 residues. CDR1 is SGHTA, CDR2 FQGNSA, per germline. This CDR3 is CASSLEYRGNYEQYF. CDR3 nucleotides: TGTGCCAGCAGCTTAGAGTACAGGGGGAACTACGAGCAGTACTTC.

The V gene is TRBV13, the J gene TRBJ2-1; TRBD2 agrees at 13 bases. This CDR3 comprises 15 residues. The germline V gene encodes CDR1 PRHDT and CDR2 FYEKMQ (reference sequence). V shed 4 bases and J 7 bases; nucleotides not matched to a gene: 4. CDR3 in DNA: TGTGCCAGCAGCTCACTAGCGGGGGGGCATAATGAGCAGTTCTTC. The encoded protein is CASSSLAGGHNEQFF.

Only one count was recorded for this clone. The chain recombines TRBV6-1 with TRBJ2-7, with D possibly being TRBD2 (5 bases). This CDR3 region has 15 residues. The germline gives CDR1 MNHNS, CDR2 SASEGT. Trimming cost V 7 bases and J 0 bases, with 16 bases left between them. DNA for the CDR3: TGTGCCAGCACTAATACGGACTTCAGCTCCTACGAGCAGTACTTC. It encodes CASTNTDFSSYEQYF.

The chain has TRBV5-1 and TRBJ2-3; tentative D call: TRBD2 (5 bases). The CDR3 is 15 amino acids. Between the trimmed V and J ends, which lost 0 bases and 2 bases, there was a span of 10 bases. Germline CDR1 and CDR2: SGHRS and YFSETQ. The CDR3 reads CASSLGVAFTDTQYF. The CDR3 DNA follows: TGCGCCAGCAGCTTGGGGGTAGCGTTCACAGATACGCAGTATTTT.